The clone carrying this T cell receptor beta chain was picked up one time. Repertoires were generated with immunoSEQ multiplex PCR, while TCRdb's copy carries only in-frame clones and drops some. This table has roughly 660,000 clones, around 89% appearing once. This sample is drawn from a study of shared T cell receptors in the human thymus. The germline V and J ends were trimmed by 8 bases and 3 bases, with 14 bases remaining between them. CDR1 is MNHEY, CDR2 SMNVEV, per germline (reference sequence). The CDR3 runs to 13 residues. The sample was also linked to a second study, of human thymus T cells. That work states: Infants, healthy and Finnish, who were having corrective surgery for congenital heart defects served as donors. Resections obtained during corrective heart surgery supplied the thymus tissue. A high degree of thymic repertoire overlap among unrelated individuals was reported in related research.

The source material was thymocytes. The TCR originated in a boy in the first two years of life with a congenital heart defect. The V and J genes are TRBV27 and TRBJ2-7, with D perhaps matching TRBD2 (6 bases). CDR3 sequence (DNA): TGTGCCAGCCAAAGGTATAGCGGCTACGAGCAGTACTTC. This codes for CASQRYSGYEQYF.